The clone carrying this TCR beta chain has at least ten counts. Its antigen is undetermined. This specimen comes from a study of neurological immune-mediated disorders. The study, taken as a whole, reports: None of the CDR3 amino acid sequences of expanded clones were shared across subjects, and this suggested private repertoires in all groups.

The CDR3 sequence is 12 residues long. V was clipped by 5 bases and J by 4 bases, with 8 bases between them. Looked up from germline, CDR1 is SGHAT and CDR2 is FQDESV (reference sequence). Template-switch 5'RACE cDNA synthesis added a 10-nucleotide unique molecular identifier. A single record per CDR3 protein comes from TCRdb applying MiXCR to the 5' RACE reads. Seen here are about 27,000 distinct CDR3 sequences, 21% observed once, and the top ten hold roughly 17%. PBMCs stored at -80 C, numbering 2 million, were the origin of the unsorted libraries. This TCR came from an older woman in good health. The sample was PBMCs. The V gene is TRBV11-1, the J gene TRBJ1-2; D unresolved. The CDR3 nucleotides read TGTGCCAGCAGCCACGGAGGCTATGGCTACACCTTC. It translates to CASSHGGYGYTF.